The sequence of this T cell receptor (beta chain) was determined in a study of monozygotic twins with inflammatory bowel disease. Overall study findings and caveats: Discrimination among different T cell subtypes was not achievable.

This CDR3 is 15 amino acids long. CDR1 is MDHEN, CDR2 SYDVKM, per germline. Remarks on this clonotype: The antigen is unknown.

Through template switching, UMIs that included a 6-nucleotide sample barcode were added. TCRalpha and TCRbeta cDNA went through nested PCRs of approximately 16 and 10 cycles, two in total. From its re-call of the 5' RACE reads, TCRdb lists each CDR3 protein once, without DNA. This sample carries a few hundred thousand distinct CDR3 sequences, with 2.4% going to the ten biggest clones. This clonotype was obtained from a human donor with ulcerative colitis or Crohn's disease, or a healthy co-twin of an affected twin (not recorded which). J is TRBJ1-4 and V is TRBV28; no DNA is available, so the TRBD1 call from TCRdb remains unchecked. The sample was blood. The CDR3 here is CASRALGARFEKLFF.